Each of the 32 T cell receptor beta chains below was sequenced from the same sample in a study of patients and donors after allogeneic stem cell transplantation. TCRdb passed the RT-PCR reads through MiXCR, listing each CDR3 protein once. The profile covers hundreds of thousands of distinct CDR3 sequences, with 13% to 15% appearing a single time and roughly 12% taken by the ten largest. The source material was blood, either unsorted or a sorted T cell fraction (not recorded which). The receptors were gathered from a human donor who was either an allogeneic HSCT recipient or a stem cell or donor lymphocyte infusion donor (not recorded which). It is not recorded whose cells these are; they may come from a transplant donor.

A few counts support this clonotype. V gene TRBV20-1 combines with J gene TRBJ2-7; the D is unclear. Trimming stripped 3 bases from V and 1 base from J, with 10 bases between. There are 13 residues in the CDR3. Per the germline V gene, CDR1 is DFQATT and CDR2 is SNEGSKA (reference sequence). CDR3 protein: CSASGRRSYEQYF. CDR3 DNA sequence: TGCAGTGCTAGTGGGCGGCGATCCTACGAGCAGTACTTC.

This chain connects TRBV11-2 to TRBJ2-5, with D possibly being TRBD2 (5 bases). Germline CDR1 is SGHAT and CDR2 is FQNNGV. V was cut by 5 bases and J by 1 base, with 14 bases left in between. The CDR3 has 15 residues. The CDR3 reads CASSPSPEGQETQYF. The CDR3 DNA reads as TGTGCCAGCAGCCCCAGCCCTGAGGGCCAAGAGACCCAGTACTTC.

This clonotype was detected only a few times. The rearrangement uses TRBV13 and TRBJ2-5, with TRBD2 matching over 8 bases. The trim removed 2 bases at V and 2 bases at J, leaving 4 bases unmatched. This CDR3 comprises 15 residues. From germline, CDR1 is PRHDT and CDR2 FYEKMQ (reference sequence). CDR3 in amino acids: CASSLLTSVQETQYF. CDR3 nucleotides: TGTGCCAGCAGCTTACTGACTAGCGTTCAAGAGACCCAGTACTTC.

The chain is built from TRBV7-2 and TRBJ2-6; no firm D call. Germline loops: CDR1 SGHTA, CDR2 FQGNSA. Trimming stripped 4 bases from V and 0 bases from J, with 13 bases between. The CDR3 loop spans 17 amino acids. The CDR3 spells CASSSHGRSSGANVLTF. The CDR3 bases are TGTGCCAGCAGCTCCCATGGACGGAGCTCTGGGGCCAACGTCCTGACTTTC. The full variable domain, completed using reference TRBV7-2 and TRBJ2-6, is GAGVSQSPSNKVTEKGKDVELRCDPISGHTALYWYRQSLGQGLEFLIYFQGNSAPDKSGLPSDRFSAERTGGSVSTLTIQRTQQEDSAVYLCASSSHGRSSGANVLTFGAGSRLTVL.

There are a few counts of this clonotype. V is TRBV5-1 and J is TRBJ1-1, with D hard to call. V was shortened by 0 bases and J by 0 bases, with 12 bases between the two germline ends. The CDR3 covers 16 residues. CDR1 and CDR2 (germline): SGHRS, YFSETQ. The CDR3 region is CASSLDAGKMNTEAFF. In nucleotides, the CDR3 is TGCGCCAGCAGCTTGGATGCAGGTAAAATGAACACTGAAGCTTTCTTT.

In its sample, this clonotype was seen many times. Here the CDR3 reads CASSGGLVPKNIQYF. In DNA, the CDR3 is TGTGCCAGCAGTGGGGGACTAGTACCCAAAAACATTCAGTACTTC. The chain employs TRBV28 and TRBJ2-4; 8 nucleotides match TRBD2. V shed 5 bases, J shed 2 bases, and the junction held 5 bases outside the gene matches. Germline lookup yields CDR1 MDHEN and CDR2 SYDVKM. This CDR3 has 15 residues.

This clonotype was counted many times. This rearrangement joins TRBV6-1 to TRBJ2-2; D remains ambiguous. CDR3 length: 14 residues. Germline CDR1 reads MNHNS; CDR2 reads SASEGT. V lost 4 bases to trimming and J lost 4 bases, with 10 bases between them. CDR3 sequence reads: CASSATVATGELFF. DNA for the CDR3: TGTGCCAGCAGTGCTACAGTAGCCACCGGGGAGCTGTTTTTT.

A few counts support this clonotype. J is TRBJ1-4 and V is TRBV20-1; 7 positions agree with TRBD1. Germline V gene data show CDR1 as DFQATT and CDR2 as SNEGSKA (reference sequence). This CDR3 contains 14 residues. Trimming took 5 bases from V and 7 from J; bases not matched to a gene: 10. Here the CDR3 DNA reads TGCAGTGCTGAACTGACAGGGTTCTCTGAAAAACTGTTTTTT. Its translation: CSAELTGFSEKLFF.

The chain employs TRBV29-1 and TRBJ2-4; TRBD2 might be the D (5 bases). The CDR3 extends over 11 amino acids. The V and J ends lost 5 bases and 7 bases respectively, with 9 bases between them. Per germline, CDR1 SQVTM and CDR2 ANQGSEA. Here the CDR3 DNA reads TGCAGCGTTTCCCGAGGGAACATTCAGTACTTC. This translates into CSVSRGNIQYF.

The J gene is TRBJ2-7, the V gene TRBV29-1, with 8 bases aligning to TRBD1. The V gene end was trimmed by 6 bases and the J gene end by 2 bases; junction bases not matched to a gene: 3. The V gene's germline CDR1 is SQVTM and CDR2 ANQGSEA. This CDR3 spans 12 amino acids. CDR3 bases: TGCAGCGTGGCGGACAGGGCCTACGAGCAGTACTTC. Its protein is CSVADRAYEQYF.

The chain joins TRBV10-3 to TRBJ1-2; no firm D call. V was trimmed by 3 bases and J by 2 bases, leaving 7 bases between them. Germline CDR1 ENHRY, CDR2 SYGVKD. The CDR3 consists of 13 residues. Here the CDR3 reads CAISDGPNYGYTF. The CDR3 bases are TGTGCCATCAGTGACGGCCCGAACTATGGCTACACCTTC.

The chain employs TRBV7-2 and TRBJ1-2, with 12 bases matching TRBD1. Germline loops: CDR1 SGHTA, CDR2 FQGNSA. With V trimmed by 5 bases and J by 7 bases, 11 bases remained unmatched. The CDR3 is 16 amino acids. CDR3 protein: CASSPGGQGAWGGYTF. CDR3 nucleotide sequence: TGTGCCAGCAGCCCAGGGGGACAGGGGGCGTGGGGTGGCTACACCTTC.

This clonotype has a handful of counts. V usage is TRBV28 and J usage is TRBJ1-2, with D perhaps TRBD1 (6 bases). The V gene's germline CDR1 is MDHEN and CDR2 SYDVKM. V was cut by 7 bases and J by 3 bases, with 12 bases left in between. This CDR3 has 13 residues. This chain's CDR3 is CASTPPGDYGYTF. Written as DNA, the CDR3 is TGTGCCAGCACCCCCCCAGGGGACTATGGCTACACCTTC.

This clonotype was counted many times. This chain uses TRBV21-1 with TRBJ2-3. TRBV21-1 is shown as a pseudogene. The CDR3 runs to 14 residues. CDR3 coding DNA: TGTGCCAGCAGCAAATCGGCGAGACCAGATACGCAGTATTTT. It is translated as CASSKSARPDTQYF.

At least ten counts were recorded for this clonotype. The chain joins TRBV6-2 or TRBV6-3 to TRBJ2-1, with 8 bases fitting TRBD1. CDR1 and CDR2 (germline): MNHEY, SVGEGT. Unmatched junction bases numbered 6, after V lost 5 bases and J lost 3 bases. The CDR3 is 15 residues long. CDR3 DNA sequence: TGTGCCAGCAGTCCTCGACAGGGGATCTACAATGAGCAGTTCTTC. This codes for CASSPRQGIYNEQFF.

This clonotype was counted many times. The V and J genes are TRBV4-2 and TRBJ2-7; no definite D call. This CDR3 has 13 amino acids. V was shortened by 0 bases and J by 6 bases, with 9 bases between the two germline ends. Germline lookup yields CDR1 LGHNA and CDR2 YNFKEQ. The CDR3 bases are TGTGCCAGCAGCCAAGATTGGGCTTCCGAGCAGTACTTC. It specifies CASSQDWASEQYF.

This clonotype has more than one count but fewer than ten. The chain employs TRBV13 and TRBJ2-3, with TRBD2 identical over 7 bases. The CDR3 sequence is 12 residues long. Trimming took 5 bases from V and 5 from J; bases not matched to a gene: 1. In germline, CDR1 is PRHDT, CDR2 FYEKMQ (reference sequence). The CDR3 nucleotides read TGTGCCAGCAGCCGGACTAGAGATACGCAGTATTTT. This codes for CASSRTRDTQYF.

This clonotype was recorded at least ten times. The chain combines TRBV29-1 with TRBJ2-5; no definite D call. CDR1 is SQVTM and CDR2 is ANQGSEA in the germline V gene. The CDR3 has 13 residues. V was shortened by 3 bases and J by 2 bases, with 10 bases between the two germline ends. The CDR3 region is CSVERYHQETQYF. The CDR3 DNA follows: TGCAGCGTTGAGAGGTACCATCAAGAGACCCAGTACTTC.

This clonotype has more than one count but fewer than ten. The chain employs TRBV27 and TRBJ1-3; D possibly corresponds to TRBD1 (5 bases). V was shortened by 6 bases and J by 0 bases, with 12 bases between the two germline ends. There are 15 residues in the CDR3. Germline-derived CDR1 and CDR2 are MNHEY and SMNVEV (reference sequence). CDR3 coding DNA: TGTGCCAGCAGCGCGGGGCGATTCTCTGGAAACACCATATATTTT. Amino acid sequence: CASSAGRFSGNTIYF.

This sequence joins TRBV5-6 and TRBJ1-1, with no clear D. The V gene lost 1 base and the J gene lost 0 bases, with 7 bases spanning the gap. Germline values: CDR1 SGHDT, CDR2 YYEEEE. CDR3 length: 14 residues. The CDR3 region is CASSLKPLNTEAFF. The CDR3 nucleotides are TGTGCCAGCAGCTTGAAGCCTTTGAACACTGAAGCTTTCTTT.

The chain is built from TRBV25-1 and TRBJ2-5; TRBD1 might be the D (5 bases). The length of the CDR3 is 14 residues. Trimming pared 2 bases from V and 4 bases from J, leaving 11 bases between. CDR1 is MGHDK, CDR2 SYGVNS, per germline. CDR3 coding DNA: TGTGCCAGCAGTGAAAACAGGCCCGCAGAGACCCAGTACTTC. The encoded protein is CASSENRPAETQYF.

This clonotype was recorded at least ten times. J is TRBJ2-2 and V is TRBV20-1, with 10 bases fitting TRBD2. V was clipped by 6 bases and J by 6 bases; unmatched bases: 7. The CDR3 length is 14 residues. Germline V lookup: CDR1 DFQATT, CDR2 SNEGSKA (reference sequence). This CDR3 is CSAALAGGPGELFF. As DNA, the CDR3 is TGCAGTGCCGCCTTAGCGGGAGGCCCCGGGGAGCTGTTTTTT.

The J gene is TRBJ2-7, the V gene TRBV29-1; D is undetermined. Germline V lookup: CDR1 SQVTM, CDR2 ANQGSEA. The V end was cut by 7 bases, the J end by 4 bases, with 17 bases between. The CDR3 consists of 13 residues. For the CDR3, the DNA is TGCAGCGCCGGGTCGGTGCCAGGATACGAGCAGTACTTC. As protein: CSAGSVPGYEQYF.

The rearrangement joins TRBV9 to TRBJ2-1, with TRBD2 identical over 8 bases. Trimming took 0 bases from V and 0 from J; bases not matched to a gene: 11. Germline V gives CDR1 SGDLS, CDR2 YYNGEE. This CDR3 is built from 19 residues. The CDR3 DNA reads as TGTGCCAGCAGCGTAGGTTCGGGAGGGGGGACCAGCTCCTACAATGAGCAGTTCTTC. Translation: CASSVGSGGGTSSYNEQFF.

This clonotype was observed a few times. CDR3 DNA: TGTGCCAGCAGTTTATCTAGCTATGGCTACACCTTC. This encodes CASSLSSYGYTF. J is TRBJ1-2 and V is TRBV12-3 or TRBV12-4; D gene unclear. V was pared by 2 bases and J by 4 bases, with 5 bases between. The CDR3 runs to 12 residues.

This clonotype has just a few counts. The chain employs TRBV3-1 and TRBJ1-2, with unresolved D. V lost 4 bases, J lost 7 bases, and 13 bases lay in between. The CDR3 totals 13 residues. Germline lookup yields CDR1 LGHDT and CDR2 YNNKEL (reference sequence). The CDR3 DNA sequence: TGTGCCAGCAGCCGGACCGAGGGATCTGGCTACACCTTC. It encodes CASSRTEGSGYTF.

This sequence joins TRBV20-1 and TRBJ2-7; perhaps TRBD1 as D (6 bases). CDR1 and CDR2 (germline): DFQATT, SNEGSKA (reference sequence). The CDR3 covers 14 residues. The V end lost 3 bases, the J end lost 3 bases, and 15 bases lay between the germline ends. CDR3 DNA: TGCAGTGCTAGCGTTCCAGGGGTGGTCTACGAGCAGTACTTC. It translates to CSASVPGVVYEQYF.

The chain combines TRBV5-1 with TRBJ2-7; the D is unclear. The V end was cut by 4 bases, the J end by 1 base, with 9 bases between. Germline V CDR1 and CDR2: SGHRS, YFSETQ. This CDR3 contains 13 residues. Here the CDR3 DNA reads TGCGCCAGCAGCCCGAGGCCTTCCTACGAGCAGTACTTC. This codes for CASSPRPSYEQYF.

In this sample, this clonotype turned up a few times. The genes are TRBV4-1 and TRBJ1-6, with unresolved D. The CDR3 sequence is 15 residues long. CDR1 MGHRA and CDR2 YSYEKL come from the germline V gene. V lost 0 bases and J lost 9, with 12 bases in between. The CDR3 reads CASSQESGSSSPLHF. The CDR3 DNA follows: TGCGCCAGCAGCCAAGAATCCGGTTCGAGTTCACCCCTCCACTTT.

This clonotype was detected ten times or more. V is TRBV5-1 and J is TRBJ2-1; D might be TRBD1 (5 bases). This CDR3 is 12 amino acids long. The V gene lost 4 bases and the J gene lost 9 bases, with 11 bases spanning the gap. Germline values: CDR1 SGHRS, CDR2 YFSETQ. The DNA for the CDR3 is TGCGCCAGCAGCCCGCCAGGGCCTGAGCAGTTCTTC. It is translated as CASSPPGPEQFF.

This clonotype was counted between two and nine times. The CDR3 bases are TGCAGCGGGGGACAAAACTATGGCTACACCTTC. This sequence encodes CSGGQNYGYTF. The chain is built from TRBV29-1 and TRBJ1-2; the D gene is possibly TRBD1 (6 bases). Trimming cost V 7 bases and J 2 bases, with 8 bases left between them. Germline lookup yields CDR1 SQVTM and CDR2 ANQGSEA. There are 11 residues in the CDR3.

This clonotype came up many times. CDR3 coding DNA: TGCAGTGCTAGAGATCGGAGGGGGAGCTACAATGAGCAGTTCTTC. Translating gives CSARDRRGSYNEQFF. The chain carries TRBV20-1 and TRBJ2-1; D tentatively fits TRBD1 or TRBD2 (6 bases each). Germline V lookup: CDR1 DFQATT, CDR2 SNEGSKA (reference sequence). Trimming cost V 0 bases and J 3 bases, with 12 bases left between them. The length of the CDR3 is 15 residues.